The rows below give T cell receptor beta chains drawn from one sample of a study of cytotoxic CD8 clonotypes in ibrutinib-treated CLL. Using immunoSEQ multiplex PCR, the repertoire was profiled, and TCRdb retains in-frame clones only, with some absent. The sample lists over 130,000 clones; approximately 80% were seen once. This sample comprised PBMCs, obtained after 36 months of ibrutinib treatment. These receptors were collected from a human donor with chronic lymphocytic leukemia. Each CDR3 is given with its conserved first and last residue. D genes are given only for firm matches. Where a row states a size, it is once, few, many or the class of an expanded clone; other rows omit it.

TRBD1	NA	TRBJ2-3	TRBV12-5	TGTGCTAGTGGACCTGACAGGGCCACAGATACGCAGTATTTT	CASGPDRATDTQYF
NA	NA	TRBJ1-2	TRBV29-1	TGCAGCGTCGAAGGGGTAGGGATAAACTATGGCTACACCTTC	CSVEGVGINYGYTF
NA	few	TRBJ1-3	TRBV15	TGTGCCGCCTCAGGGTTGGGAAACACCATATATTTT	CAASGLGNTIYF
TRBD1	NA	TRBJ1-1	TRBV6-5	TGTGCCAGCAGTTTCAGACCACTGACAGGGGCTGAAGCTTTCTTT	CASSFRPLTGAEAFF
TRBD2	NA	TRBJ2-1	TRBV5-1	TGCGCCAGCAGCTTGAGTAGCGGGAGGTACAATGAGCAGTTCTTC	CASSLSSGRYNEQFF
NA	NA	TRBJ1-4	TRBV4-1	TGCGCCAGCAGCCAATCAATTTCAGGAGGTAATGAAAAACTGTTTTTT	CASSQSISGGNEKLFF
NA	NA	TRBJ1-1	TRBV30	TGTGCCTGGAAAAGGGGCGGGATGAACACTGAAGCTTTCTTT	CAWKRGGMNTEAFF
NA	NA	TRBJ2-3	TRBV7-8	TGTGCCAGCAACCTAGTCGGCGGGATCACAGATACGCAGTATTTT	CASNLVGGITDTQYF
NA	NA	TRBJ1-1	TRBV18	TGTGCCAGCTCACCACGGACGGTCCAGAACACTGAAGCTTTCTTT	CASSPRTVQNTEAFF
NA	NA	TRBJ1-1	TRBV9	TGTGCCAGCAGCGTAGTAGGTACAGGCTATGAAGCTTTCTTT	CASSVVGTGYEAFF
TRBD1	NA	TRBJ2-7	TRBV11-2	TGTGCCAGCAGCTCCGGGACAGGTAACGAGCAGTACTTC	CASSSGTGNEQYF
NA	NA	TRBJ2-7	TRBV18	TGTGCCAGCTCACCACAGCGGTCAACCCACGAGCAGTACTTC	CASSPQRSTHEQYF
NA	NA	TRBJ1-3	TRBV6-1	TGTGCCTGCAATGAGGGGTTTGGAAACACCATATATTTT	CACNEGFGNTIYF
TRBD1	NA	TRBJ1-4	TRBV2	TGTGCCGGCCGGACAGGGCCGAGTGAAAAACTGTTTTTT	CAGRTGPSEKLFF
TRBD1	NA	TRBJ1-1	TRBV5-6	TGTGCCAGCAGCTCTACGACAGGGGCGATTCTCCTGAACACTGAAGCTTTCTTT	CASSSTTGAILLNTEAFF
NA	NA	TRBJ1-4	TRBV18	TGTGCCAGCTCACCTCTAGGCGGGGAAAAACTGTTTTTT	CASSPLGGEKLFF
TRBD1	NA	TRBJ2-7	TRBV7-2	TGTGCCAGCAGCTATTGGACAGGGGGCTTCTACGAGCAGTACTTC	CASSYWTGGFYEQYF
NA	NA	TRBJ2-2	TRBV5-1	TGCGCCAGCAGCTTGTTGATCGGAGACACCGGGGAGCTGTTTTTT	CASSLLIGDTGELFF
NA	NA	TRBJ2-6	TRBV5-1	TGCGCCAGCAGCGAAACTGGGGCCAACGTCCTGACTTTC	CASSETGANVLTF
NA	NA	TRBJ1-2	TRBV28	TGTGCCAGCGGCCCCTGGACGTCCTCTAGCTATGGCTACACCTTC	CASGPWTSSSYGYTF
NA	NA	TRBJ2-1	TRBV11-2	TGTGCCAGCAGCTTAGACGGTCCTGAGCAGTTCTTC	CASSLDGPEQFF
NA	NA	TRBJ2-2	TRBV19	TGTGCCAGTAGGTTCTCCTGGCAGGCGAACACCGGGGAGCTGTTTTTT	CASRFSWQANTGELFF
NA	NA	TRBJ1-1	TRBV9	TGTGCCAGCAGCGTAGATCTGGGGGCAGGAACTGAAGCTTTCTTT	CASSVDLGAGTEAFF
NA	few	TRBJ2-5	TRBV4-1	TGCGCCAGCAGCCCTGACAGCGCCTTAGGAGAGACCCAGTACTTC	CASSPDSALGETQYF
TRBD2	few	TRBJ2-1	TRBV5-6	TGTGCCAGCAGCTTGGGGACTAGGGAGCAGTTCTTC	CASSLGTREQFF
NA	NA	TRBJ2-7	TRBV4-1	TGCGCCAGCAGCCAAGACGCGGGCGGATATTACGAGCAGTACTTC	CASSQDAGGYYEQYF
TRBD1	NA	TRBJ1-3	TRBV18	TGTGCCAGCTCACCCGGGACAGAGAGCCTTGGAAACACCATATATTTT	CASSPGTESLGNTIYF
TRBD1	NA	TRBJ1-1	TRBV2	TGTGCCAGCAGCTGGACAGGGGAAGTGAACACTGAAGCTTTCTTT	CASSWTGEVNTEAFF
NA	NA	TRBJ2-3	TRBV5-1	TGCGCCAGCAGCTTGGCCGGACAAGGCCCTCATTCAGATACGCAGTATTTT	CASSLAGQGPHSDTQYF
TRBD2	NA	TRBJ2-2	TRBV5-1	TGCGCCAGCAGCGCTAGCGGGACCCCTAACACCGGGGAGCTGTTTTTT	CASSASGTPNTGELFF
NA	NA	TRBJ1-5	TRBV4-1	TGCGCCAGCAGGTGGGAAGGGAATCAGCCCCAGCATTTT	CASRWEGNQPQHF
NA	NA	TRBJ1-4	TRBV5-3	TGTGCCAGAAGCTTGAAAGTTGTCAGGAAAGGGATTAATGAAAAACTGTTTTTT	CARSLKVVRKGINEKLFF